This T cell receptor beta chain was recovered during a study of blood T cell repertoires in COVID-19. Study as a whole: There were acute and convalescent COVID-19 samples, and they came from the United States, Italy and Spain. T cells, B-cell-depleted T cells, or PBMCs supplied cDNA or gDNA.

Per the authors' pipeline: Using reference gene primer amplification, nucleated cell counts were estimated. Profiling relied on immunoSEQ multiplex PCR, and the TCRdb table lists in-frame clones only, not all of them. D and trimming were read from the DNA, whereas the V and J calls and clone size are those reported in that table. The data hold about 39,000 clones, with more than 85% observed a single time. Germline V lookup: CDR1 GTSNPN, CDR2 SVGIG (reference sequence). The CDR3 runs 14 residues. J lost 4 bases, V lost 8 bases, and 10 bases had no gene match. The rearrangement links TRBV30 to TRBJ2-2; TRBD1 matches 7 bases. The receptor was derived from a man over 45 with active COVID-19. The sample comprised peripheral blood. CDR3 bases: TGTGCCCTTCAGGGACAGAGTTTCACCGGGGAGCTGTTTTTT. As protein: CALQGQSFTGELFF. Full variable domain (rest looked up from reference TRBV30 and TRBJ2-2): SQTIHQWPATLVQPVGSPLSLECTVEGTSNPNLYWYRQAAGRGLQLLFYSVGIGQISSEVPQNLSASRPQDRQFILSSKKLLLSDSGFYLCALQGQSFTGELFFGEGSRLTVL.